This TCR beta chain was observed in a study of T cells in Graves' hyperthyroidism and ophthalmopathy. RNA transcripts were the template for amplifying TCR beta CDR3 regions. A first-round RT-PCR of the TCR CDR3 used the HTBI primer set. TCRdb re-called the multiplex PCR reads with MiXCR, one entry per CDR3 protein. The data show around 300,000 distinct CDR3 sequences, with over 11% seen just once and around 24% held by the top ten. Every diagnosis used clinical symptoms, serum thyroxine and TRAb, thyroid ultrasound and orbital computed tomography. This CDR3 has 14 residues. The germline V gene has CDR1 LNHNV and CDR2 YYDKDF (reference sequence). V was clipped by 5 bases and J by 4 bases, with 15 bases between them.

Sequenced material: blood. The sequence was collected from a woman aged 25 to 39 with Graves' hyperthyroidism. J is TRBJ2-7 and V is TRBV15, with D unresolved. The CDR3 DNA reads TGTGCCACCAGCTTGGCAGACAAGGGTTACGAGCAGTACTTC. Its translation: CATSLADKGYEQYF.